The 22 T cell receptor beta chains below were found in one sample sequenced in a study of CD8 T cells in ankylosing spondylitis. TCRdb ran MiXCR on the 5' RACE reads and lists one entry per CDR3 protein. This table has 150,000 to 200,000 distinct CDR3 sequences, 9.8% appearing once. Sequenced sample: blood, either unsorted or a sorted T cell fraction (not recorded which). The receptor set was obtained from a female donor with ankylosing spondylitis or in good health (not recorded which).

In nucleotides, the CDR3 is TGTGCCAGCAGTCAAGGCCCGGAGGGGACATACAATGAGCAGTTCTTC. Encoded protein: CASSQGPEGTYNEQFF. The V and J genes are TRBV6-2 or TRBV6-3 and TRBJ2-1; D assignment may be TRBD1 or TRBD2 (6 bases each). Germline V CDR1 and CDR2: MNHEY, SVGEGT. Trimming stripped 5 bases from V and 4 bases from J, with 18 bases between. The CDR3 covers 16 residues.

The sample holds a few counts of this clonotype. The chain is built from TRBV15 and TRBJ2-4; D is perhaps TRBD2 (7 bases). V lost 3 bases and J 8 bases, leaving 20 bases between the germline ends. The germline V gene has CDR1 LNHNV and CDR2 YYDKDF (reference sequence). The CDR3 has 16 amino acids. The CDR3 loop is CATSRGGARLVDIQYF. The CDR3 DNA reads TGTGCCACCAGCAGGGGGGGGGCTCGCCTAGTAGACATTCAGTACTTC.

At least ten counts were recorded for this clonotype. The V gene is TRBV7-9, the J gene TRBJ2-1; D is ambiguous. This CDR3 contains 16 residues. Germline-derived CDR1 and CDR2 are SEHNR and FQNEAQ (reference sequence). Trimming took 2 bases from V and 8 from J, leaving 19 bases between them. The CDR3 nucleotides are TGTGCCAGCAGCTTAATGTGGCAGCCCTCTGGCGATGAGCAGTTCTTC. Protein sequence: CASSLMWQPSGDEQFF.

On this clonotype itself: Just one base apart from a much larger clone, this may be a read error. The rearrangement joins TRBV29-1 to TRBJ2-5; D is uncertain. Trimming took off 5 bases at V and 4 bases at J, with 11 bases between the two ends. Germline CDR1 and CDR2: SQVTM and ANQGSEA. This CDR3 region has 12 residues. The CDR3 reads CSVLGKGETQYF. In DNA, the CDR3 is TGCAGCGTTTTGGGGAAGGGAGAGACCCAGTACTTC. Complete variable domain (other parts from reference TRBV29-1 and TRBJ2-5): SAVISQKPSRDICQRGTSLTIQCQVDSQVTMMFWYRQQPGQSLTLIATANQGSEATYESGFVIDKFPISRPNLTFSTLTVSNMSPEDSSIYLCSVLGKGETQYFGPGTRLLVL.

V usage is TRBV7-2 and J usage is TRBJ1-5; D not resolved. Trimming took 5 bases from V and 6 from J, leaving 17 bases between them. The CDR3 runs to 15 residues. Germline loops: CDR1 SGHTA, CDR2 FQGNSA. The CDR3 DNA follows: TGTGCCAGCAGCCCTGCGGAGGGCTCGGCTCAGCCCCAGCATTTT. It yields the protein CASSPAEGSAQPQHF.

V usage is TRBV20-1 and J usage is TRBJ1-5; tentative D call: TRBD1 (6 bases). With 4 bases removed from V and 7 bases from J, the gap between germline ends came to 14 bases. CDR1 and CDR2 from the germline V gene are DFQATT and SNEGSKA (reference sequence). This CDR3 has 13 residues. For the CDR3, the DNA is TGCAGTGCTACCGAGGGGGTGGGACAGCCCCAGCATTTT. This gives the protein CSATEGVGQPQHF.

This clonotype was found a few times. The chain is built from TRBV6-5 and TRBJ2-1; 7 nucleotides line up with TRBD1. Germline CDR1 MNHEY, CDR2 SVGAGI. The CDR3 is 14 residues long. V gave up 5 bases and J gave up 7 bases; unmatched junction bases: 8. This CDR3 is CASSNQGVGNEQFF. The DNA of the CDR3 is TGTGCCAGCAGTAACCAGGGGGTCGGGAATGAGCAGTTCTTC.

This clonotype was seen only a few times. The J gene is TRBJ2-3, the V gene TRBV20-1; 8 bases are shared with TRBD2. The CDR3 loop spans 18 amino acids. The V segment lost 0 bases and the J segment 0 bases; nucleotides outside the gene matches: 11. CDR1 and CDR2 from the germline V gene are DFQATT and SNEGSKA (reference sequence). The CDR3 coding sequence is TGCAGTGCTAGAGATAAACCTACTTTAGCGGGAAGCACAGATACGCAGTATTTT. Translation: CSARDKPTLAGSTDTQYF.

The chain is built from TRBV6-2 or TRBV6-3 and TRBJ1-1; D might be TRBD1 (5 bases). Germline CDR1 MNHEY, CDR2 SVGEGT. The CDR3 consists of 15 residues. With 5 bases removed from V and 4 bases from J, the gap between germline ends came to 17 bases. DNA for the CDR3: TGTGCCAGCAGTGCTTTCAGGGAAGGAGGCACTGAAGCTTTCTTT. It is translated as CASSAFREGGTEAFF.

This sequence joins TRBV4-1 and TRBJ2-2, with D possibly being TRBD2 (5 bases). V shed 4 bases and J shed 3 bases, with 9 bases lying between them. Per the germline V gene, CDR1 is MGHRA and CDR2 is YSYEKL. The CDR3 consists of 14 residues. The CDR3 protein is CASSPQRYTGELFF. The CDR3 DNA is TGCGCCAGCAGCCCCCAGCGGTACACCGGGGAGCTGTTTTTT.

This clonotype has ten or more counts. The chain couples TRBV28 to TRBJ1-5; D is uncertain. The V and J ends lost 6 bases and 5 bases respectively, with 11 bases between them. The CDR3 is 13 residues long. Germline CDR1 reads MDHEN; CDR2 reads SYDVKM. CDR3 nucleotides: TGTGCCAGCAGCGCCATAAGGTATCAGCCCCAGCATTTT. It is translated as CASSAIRYQPQHF.

Remarks on this clonotype: Sequence at one end of the junction differs from germline and may be a read error. This sequence joins TRBV6-2 or TRBV6-3 and TRBJ2-1; D uncertain. In germline, CDR1 is MNHEY, CDR2 SVGEGT. The CDR3 is 10 residues long. CDR3 bases: TGTGCAAGCAGAGACGATGAGCAGTTCTTC. Protein sequence: CASRDDEQFF.

The table lists this clonotype with many counts. The chain has TRBV7-6 and TRBJ2-7, with a tentative D call TRBD2 (5 bases). The CDR3 covers 14 residues. CDR1 is SGHVS and CDR2 is FNYEAQ in the germline V gene. The ends were cut back, 0 bases at V and 4 bases at J, with 10 bases in the middle. DNA for the CDR3: TGTGCCAGCAGCTTAGCGGGAGAAGATTACGAGCAGTACTTC. It codes for CASSLAGEDYEQYF.

Regarding this clonotype: Given a much more abundant clone one base away, this may be a read error. The CDR3 DNA follows: TGTGCCAGCAGCCGGGGCACAGAGTCCCAGTACTTC. It codes for CASSRGTESQYF. V usage is TRBV7-9 and J usage is TRBJ2-5; D may correspond to TRBD1 or TRBD2 (5 bases each). There are 12 residues in the CDR3. Looked up from germline, CDR1 is SEHNR and CDR2 is FQNEAQ (reference sequence).

The chain recombines TRBV27 with TRBJ2-3, with D unresolved. The length of the CDR3 is 16 residues. The ends were cut back, 6 bases at V and 1 base at J, with 17 bases in the middle. Germline CDR1 reads MNHEY; CDR2 reads SMNVEV (reference sequence). The CDR3 reads CASRPSSYLGTDTQYF. CDR3 DNA: TGTGCCAGCAGGCCGTCGAGTTATCTTGGCACAGATACGCAGTATTTT.

This clonotype appeared a few times. V and J are TRBV28 and TRBJ2-1; a possible D gene is TRBD2 (6 bases). The length of the CDR3 is 14 residues. The germline CDR1 and CDR2 sequences are MDHEN and SYDVKM. Trimming stripped 5 bases from V and 6 bases from J, with 14 bases between. CDR3 loop: CASSLSGLGNEQFF. CDR3 nucleotide sequence: TGTGCCAGCAGTCTTAGCGGCCTAGGCAATGAGCAGTTCTTC.

The chain is built from TRBV6-1 and TRBJ1-6; the D gene is possibly TRBD1 (6 bases). The CDR3 has 14 residues. V lost 10 bases, J lost 5 bases, and 15 bases lay in between. Germline V CDR1 and CDR2: MNHNS, SASEGT. The CDR3 region has the DNA TGTGCCATCTCCCCCGGGACAAATAATTCACCCCTCCACTTT. Amino acid sequence: CAISPGTNNSPLHF.

This clonotype was picked up many times. This rearrangement joins TRBV10-3 to TRBJ1-2; D may be TRBD1 (6 bases). CDR1 ENHRY and CDR2 SYGVKD come from the germline V gene. This CDR3 contains 17 residues. Trimming removed 2 bases at V and 5 bases at J, with 21 bases between. The CDR3 coding sequence is TGTGCCATCAGTGAGCCCAAGCCGACAGGAGACATTTATGGCTACACCTTC. Translating gives CAISEPKPTGDIYGYTF.

The chain combines TRBV25-1 with TRBJ2-5, with TRBD1 identical over 7 bases. The ends lost 6 bases at V and 6 bases at J; junction bases unmatched: 4. Germline V gene lookup returns CDR1 MGHDK and CDR2 SYGVNS. The CDR3 is 12 residues long. CDR3 coding DNA: TGTGCCAGCAGCCCGACAGGGAAGACCCAGTACTTC. Amino acids: CASSPTGKTQYF.

The chain employs TRBV10-2 and TRBJ2-1, with a possible D match to TRBD2 (7 bases). Looked up from germline, CDR1 is WSHSY and CDR2 is SAAADI. The CDR3 runs 14 residues. V was shortened by 3 bases and J by 7 bases, with 13 bases between the two germline ends. CDR3 nucleotides: TGCGCCAGCAGTGATGGGGGGGCTGGGAATGAGCAGTTCTTC. Amino acid sequence: CASSDGGAGNEQFF.

This clonotype has ten or more counts. CDR3 amino acids: CASSFTAGSGGHTDTQYF. The CDR3 coding sequence is TGTGCCAGCAGCTTTACGGCGGGATCTGGGGGACACACAGATACGCAGTATTTT. V and J are TRBV11-1 and TRBJ2-3; D is possibly TRBD1 or TRBD2 (6 bases each). V dropped 3 bases and J dropped 2 bases, with 21 bases sitting between them. The CDR3 is made up of 18 amino acids. From germline, CDR1 is SGHAT and CDR2 FQDESV (reference sequence).

This clonotype was counted at least ten times. V gene TRBV11-3 combines with J gene TRBJ2-1, with 11 bases matching TRBD2. V lost 4 bases and J lost 1; bases outside the gene matches: 0. CDR1 is SGHNT, CDR2 YENEEA, per germline. The CDR3 sequence is 15 residues long. CDR3 nucleotide sequence: TGTGCCAGCAGCTCTAGCGGGAGGTCCTACAATGAGCAGTTCTTC. This translates into CASSSSGRSYNEQFF.